Here is one TCR beta chain with its context. The antigen is not known. The CDR3 has 13 residues. V was cut by 1 base and J by 7 bases, with 11 bases left in between. Germline CDR1 is SGHTA and CDR2 is FQGNSA. These data are taken from a study of T-cell memory formation after mild COVID-19. The overall study: TCR clusters were mostly confined to one donor each.

Each CDR3 protein is one row after TCRdb ran MiXCR on the 5' RACE reads. The table lists over 250,000 distinct CDR3 sequences, less than 20% of them singletons. Points from the study as a whole: Most CD4+ clones that shrank were in CM and EM, while CD8+ ones turned up in EMRA.

The gene calls are TRBV7-2 and TRBJ2-7, with TRBD2 as a possible D gene (6 bases). Sequencing was carried out using PBMCs or a T cell subset sorted from them (not recorded which). This sequence was found in a man aged 18 to 29 who had mild COVID-19 (a few samples of this study predate the infection). Cell type and time point are not known. The CDR3 loop is CASSLVGGGEQYV. The CDR3, as DNA: TGTGCCAGCAGCTTAGTTGGTGGGGGGGAGCAGTACGTC.